The clone carrying this T cell receptor (beta chain) appeared once. Its antigen is not identified. CDR1 and CDR2 from the germline V gene are LGHNA and YNFKEQ. The CDR3 has 16 amino acids. V lost 0 bases and J 0 bases, leaving 8 bases between the germline ends. Some clones are missing from TCRdb's copy, which holds only in-frame ones; the method was immunoSEQ multiplex PCR. The profile covers more than 65,000 clones, with around 93% appearing a single time and more than 0.35% taken by the ten largest. These data originate in a study of graft-versus-host responses after intestinal transplantation. This TCR derives from a human donor who was the organ donor for an intestinal transplant. The sample consisted of unstimulated CD8+ T cells sorted from spleen or lymph node cells, taken before transplant. The chain has TRBV4-2 and TRBJ1-4; no clear D gene. CDR3 in amino acids: CASSQEAGATNEKLFF. The CDR3 DNA is TGTGCCAGCAGCCAAGAAGCGGGCGCAACTAATGAAAAACTGTTTTTT.